This T cell receptor beta chain originates from a study of blood T cells in healthy people across ages. It was with a sample-barcoded 5' primer and a J-beta primer mix that a second PCR of roughly 7 to 12 cycles was run. A template-switch adaptor containing 12 random nucleotides labeled each cDNA molecule. Using its own MiXCR run on the 5' RACE reads, TCRdb lists one record per CDR3 protein. Of roughly 860,000 distinct CDR3 sequences listed, roughly 60% are singletons. The amount of total RNA extracted per sample was at least 5 micrograms. As regards this clonotype: Its antigen remains unidentified.

The study's findings and limits: Researchers deemed the diversity estimates from one million T cells underestimates.

The TCR comes from a man aged 25 to 40 in good health. The sample taken for sequencing was blood.

CDR3 bases: TGTGCCAGCTCTATGGGGAGGGGAAATGAGCAGTTCTTC. Protein: CASSMGRGNEQFF. The chain joins TRBV6-2 or TRBV6-3 to TRBJ2-1, with TRBD2 matching 7 bases. The trim removed 8 bases at V and 7 bases at J, leaving 8 bases unmatched. The CDR3 covers 13 residues. CDR1 is MNHEY and CDR2 is SVGEGT in the germline V gene.